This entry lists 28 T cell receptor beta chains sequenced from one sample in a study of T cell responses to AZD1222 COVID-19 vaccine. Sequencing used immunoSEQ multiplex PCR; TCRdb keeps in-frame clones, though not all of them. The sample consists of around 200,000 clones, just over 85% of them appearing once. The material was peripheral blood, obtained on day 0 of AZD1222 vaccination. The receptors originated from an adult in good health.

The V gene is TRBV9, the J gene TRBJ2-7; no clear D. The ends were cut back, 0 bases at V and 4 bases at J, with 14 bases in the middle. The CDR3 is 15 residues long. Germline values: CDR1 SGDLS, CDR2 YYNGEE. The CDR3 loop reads CASSVGRSPWYEQYF. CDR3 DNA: TGTGCCAGCAGCGTAGGTCGATCTCCTTGGTACGAGCAGTACTTC.

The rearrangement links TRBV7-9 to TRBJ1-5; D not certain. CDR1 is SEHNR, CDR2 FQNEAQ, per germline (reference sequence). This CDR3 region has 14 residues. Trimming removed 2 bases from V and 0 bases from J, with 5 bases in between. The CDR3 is CASSLLDSNQPQHF. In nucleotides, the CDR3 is TGTGCCAGCAGCTTACTCGATAGCAATCAGCCCCAGCATTTT.

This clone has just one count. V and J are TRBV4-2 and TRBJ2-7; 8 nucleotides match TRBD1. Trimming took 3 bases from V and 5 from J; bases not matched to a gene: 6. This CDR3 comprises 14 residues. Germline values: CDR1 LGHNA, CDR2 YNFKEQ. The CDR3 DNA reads TGTGCCAGCAGCCAGGGTGACAGGGGCGACGAGCAGTACTTC. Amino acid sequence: CASSQGDRGDEQYF.

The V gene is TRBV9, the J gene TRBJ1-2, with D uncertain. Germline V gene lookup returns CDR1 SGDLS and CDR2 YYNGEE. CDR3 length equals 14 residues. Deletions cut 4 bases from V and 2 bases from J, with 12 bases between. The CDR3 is CASSPSNGNYGYTF. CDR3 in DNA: TGTGCCAGCAGCCCCTCTAACGGGAACTATGGCTACACCTTC.

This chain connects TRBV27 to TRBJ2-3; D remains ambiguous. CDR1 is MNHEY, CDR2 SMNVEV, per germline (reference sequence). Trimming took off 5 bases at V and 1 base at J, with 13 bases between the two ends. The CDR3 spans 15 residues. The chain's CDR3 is CASSQGQSRTDTQYF. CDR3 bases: TGTGCCAGCAGTCAAGGGCAGAGCCGCACAGATACGCAGTATTTT.

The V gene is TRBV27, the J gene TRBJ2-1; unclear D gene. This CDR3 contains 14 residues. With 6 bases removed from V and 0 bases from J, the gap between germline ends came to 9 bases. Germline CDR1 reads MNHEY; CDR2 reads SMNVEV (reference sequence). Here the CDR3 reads CASRYSSSYNEQFF. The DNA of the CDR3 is TGTGCCAGCAGATACAGCAGCTCCTACAATGAGCAGTTCTTC.

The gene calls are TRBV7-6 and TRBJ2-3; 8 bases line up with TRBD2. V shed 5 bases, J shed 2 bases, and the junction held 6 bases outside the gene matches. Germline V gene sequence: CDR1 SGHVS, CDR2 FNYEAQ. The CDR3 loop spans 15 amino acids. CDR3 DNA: TGTGCCAGCAGCCCGGGGGGGGTCCCCACAGATACGCAGTATTTT. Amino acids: CASSPGGVPTDTQYF.

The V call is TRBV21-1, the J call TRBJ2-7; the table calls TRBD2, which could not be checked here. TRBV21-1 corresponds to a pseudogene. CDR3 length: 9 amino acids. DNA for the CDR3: TGTGCCCTACGTCACGAGCAGTACTTC. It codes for CALRHEQYF.

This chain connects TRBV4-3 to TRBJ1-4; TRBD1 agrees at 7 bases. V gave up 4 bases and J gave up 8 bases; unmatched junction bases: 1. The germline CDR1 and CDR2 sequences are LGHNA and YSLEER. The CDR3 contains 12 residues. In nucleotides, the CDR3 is TGCGCCAGCAGCCGGGACAGAGAAAAACTGTTTTTT. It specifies CASSRDREKLFF.

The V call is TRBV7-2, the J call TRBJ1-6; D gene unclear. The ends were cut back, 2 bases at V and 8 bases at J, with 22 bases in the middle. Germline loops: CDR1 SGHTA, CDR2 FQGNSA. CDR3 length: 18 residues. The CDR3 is CASSLSPFGVGSYSPLHF. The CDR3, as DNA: TGTGCCAGCAGCTTATCCCCCTTTGGGGTTGGGAGCTATTCACCCCTCCACTTT.

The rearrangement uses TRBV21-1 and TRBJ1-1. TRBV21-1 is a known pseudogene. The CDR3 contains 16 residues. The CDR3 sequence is CASSKDIWGVNTEAFF. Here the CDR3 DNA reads TGTGCCAGCAGCAAAGATATCTGGGGGGTGAACACTGAAGCTTTCTTT.

Here the CDR3 DNA reads TGTGCCAGCAGCGAAAGGGGCGGATCGGGAAACACCATATATTTT. This translates into CASSERGGSGNTIYF. The genes are TRBV7-6 and TRBJ1-3; possibly TRBD1 for D (5 bases). The V end was cut by 5 bases, the J end by 4 bases, with 15 bases between. Germline CDR1 and CDR2: SGHVS and FNYEAQ. This CDR3 contains 15 residues.

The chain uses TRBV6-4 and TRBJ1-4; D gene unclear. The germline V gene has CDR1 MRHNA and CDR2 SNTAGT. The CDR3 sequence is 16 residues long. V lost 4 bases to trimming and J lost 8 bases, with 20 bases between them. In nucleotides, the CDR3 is TGTGCCAGCAGTGGAAACCTCATCAACCCACGGGAAAAACTGTTTTTT. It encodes CASSGNLINPREKLFF.

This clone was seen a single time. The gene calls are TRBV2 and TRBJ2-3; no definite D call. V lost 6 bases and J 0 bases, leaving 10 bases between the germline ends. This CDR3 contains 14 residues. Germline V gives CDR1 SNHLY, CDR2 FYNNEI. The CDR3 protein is CASSFEQSTDTQYF. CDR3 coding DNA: TGTGCCAGCAGCTTCGAACAAAGCACAGATACGCAGTATTTT.

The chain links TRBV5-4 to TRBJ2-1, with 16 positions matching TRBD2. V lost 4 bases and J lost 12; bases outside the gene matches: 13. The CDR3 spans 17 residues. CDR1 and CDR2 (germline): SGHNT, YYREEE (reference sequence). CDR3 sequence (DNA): TGTGCCAGCAGCCCGACCGCCGGGACTAGCGGGGGGGAGGGGCAGTTCTTC. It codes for CASSPTAGTSGGEGQFF.

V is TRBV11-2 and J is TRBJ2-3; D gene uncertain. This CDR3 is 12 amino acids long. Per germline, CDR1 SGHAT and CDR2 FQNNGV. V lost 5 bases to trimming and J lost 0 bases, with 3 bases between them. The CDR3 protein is CASSPSTDTQYF. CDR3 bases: TGTGCCAGCAGCCCGAGCACAGATACGCAGTATTTT.

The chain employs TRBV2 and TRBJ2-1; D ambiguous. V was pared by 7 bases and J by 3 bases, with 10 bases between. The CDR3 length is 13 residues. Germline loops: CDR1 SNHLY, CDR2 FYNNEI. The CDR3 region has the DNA TGTGCCAGCAACGTAGGATTCTACAATGAGCAGTTCTTC. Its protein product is CASNVGFYNEQFF.

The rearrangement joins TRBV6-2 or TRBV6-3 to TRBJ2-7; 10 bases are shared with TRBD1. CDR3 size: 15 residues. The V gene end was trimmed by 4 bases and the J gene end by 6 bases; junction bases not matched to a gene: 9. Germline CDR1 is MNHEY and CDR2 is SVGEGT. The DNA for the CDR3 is TGTGCCAGCAGTTTGCCGGGACAGGGGCCAGGCGAGCAGTACTTC. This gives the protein CASSLPGQGPGEQYF.

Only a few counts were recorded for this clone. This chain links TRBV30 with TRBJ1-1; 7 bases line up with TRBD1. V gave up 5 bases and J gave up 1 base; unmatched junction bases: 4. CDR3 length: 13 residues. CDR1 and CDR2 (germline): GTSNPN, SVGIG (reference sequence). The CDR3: CAWQTGQNTEAFF. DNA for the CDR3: TGTGCCTGGCAGACAGGGCAGAACACTGAAGCTTTCTTT.

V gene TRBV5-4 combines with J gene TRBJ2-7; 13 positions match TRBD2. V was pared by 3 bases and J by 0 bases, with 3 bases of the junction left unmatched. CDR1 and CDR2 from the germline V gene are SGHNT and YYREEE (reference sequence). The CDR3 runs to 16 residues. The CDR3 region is CASSSGLAGASYEQYF. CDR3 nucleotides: TGTGCCAGCAGCTCTGGACTAGCGGGGGCCTCCTACGAGCAGTACTTC.

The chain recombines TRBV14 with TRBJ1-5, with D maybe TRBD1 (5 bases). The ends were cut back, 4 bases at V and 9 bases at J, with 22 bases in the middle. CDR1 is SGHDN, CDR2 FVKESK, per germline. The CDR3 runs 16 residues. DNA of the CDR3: TGTGCCAGCAGCCGAGGATCCAGGGACCGGACCAGGCCCCAGCATTTT. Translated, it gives CASSRGSRDRTRPQHF.

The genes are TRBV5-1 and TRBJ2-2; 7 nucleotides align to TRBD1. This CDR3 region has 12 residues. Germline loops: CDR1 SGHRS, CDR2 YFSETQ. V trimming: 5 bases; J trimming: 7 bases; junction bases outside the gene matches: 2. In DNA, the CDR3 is TGCGCCAGCAGGACAGGGCACGGGGAGCTGTTTTTT. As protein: CASRTGHGELFF. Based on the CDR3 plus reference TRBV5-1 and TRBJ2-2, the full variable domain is KAGVTQTPRYLIKTRGQQVTLSCSPISGHRSVSWYQQTPGQGLQFLFEYFSETQRNKGNFPGRFSGRQFSNSRSEMNVSTLELGDSALYLCASRTGHGELFFGEGSRLTVL.

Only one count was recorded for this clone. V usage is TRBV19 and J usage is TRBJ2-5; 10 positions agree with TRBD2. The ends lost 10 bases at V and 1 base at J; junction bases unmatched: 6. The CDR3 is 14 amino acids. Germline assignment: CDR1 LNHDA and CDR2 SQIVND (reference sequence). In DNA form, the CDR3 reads TGTGCCACCTCCGGGACTAGCGCCCAAGAGACCCAGTACTTC. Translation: CATSGTSAQETQYF.

CDR3: CASSHFPGELFF. As DNA, the CDR3 is TGTGCCAGCAGCCATTTCCCCGGGGAGCTGTTTTTT. This chain connects TRBV3-1 (or the pseudogene TRBV3-2) to TRBJ2-2; D ambiguous. Trimming stripped 3 bases from V and 6 bases from J, with 5 bases between. CDR1 is LGHDT and CDR2 is YNNKEL in the germline V gene (reference sequence). The CDR3 consists of 12 residues.

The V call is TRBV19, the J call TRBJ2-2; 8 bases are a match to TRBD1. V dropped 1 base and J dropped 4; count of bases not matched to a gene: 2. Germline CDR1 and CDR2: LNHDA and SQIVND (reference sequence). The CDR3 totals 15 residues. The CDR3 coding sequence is TGTGCCAGTAGTATAGGGGGACAGGTCACCGGGGAGCTGTTTTTT. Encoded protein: CASSIGGQVTGELFF.

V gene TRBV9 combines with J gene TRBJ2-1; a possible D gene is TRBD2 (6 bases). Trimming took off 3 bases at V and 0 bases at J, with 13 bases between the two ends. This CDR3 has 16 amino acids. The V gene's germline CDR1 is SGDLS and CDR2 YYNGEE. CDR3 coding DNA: TGTGCCAGCAGCGGAGCACGGGGGAGCTCCTACAATGAGCAGTTCTTC. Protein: CASSGARGSSYNEQFF.

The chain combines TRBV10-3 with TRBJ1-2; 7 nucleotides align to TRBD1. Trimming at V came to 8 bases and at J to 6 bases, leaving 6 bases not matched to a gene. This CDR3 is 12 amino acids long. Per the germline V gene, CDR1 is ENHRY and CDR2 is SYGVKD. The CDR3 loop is CAIARQGHGYTF. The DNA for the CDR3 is TGTGCCATCGCCAGACAGGGACATGGCTACACCTTC.

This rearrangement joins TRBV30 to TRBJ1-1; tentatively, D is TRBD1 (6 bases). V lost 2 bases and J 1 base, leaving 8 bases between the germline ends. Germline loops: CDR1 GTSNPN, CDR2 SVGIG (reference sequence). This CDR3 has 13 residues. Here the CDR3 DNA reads TGTGCCTGGAGTCCCAGGGGGAACACTGAAGCTTTCTTT. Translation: CAWSPRGNTEAFF.